This T cell receptor (beta chain) is drawn from a study of technical replicates of blood from several donors. The method was immunoSEQ multiplex PCR; TCRdb's version includes in-frame clones alone and lacks a portion of them. This table holds 65,000 to 85,000 clones, 93% found once. This CDR3 is built from 15 residues. Trimming left V 6 bases short and J 4 bases short, with 16 bases between. Looked up from germline, CDR1 is MNHEY and CDR2 is SVGAGI. In this sample, this clone turned up a few times. The sequence was collected from a human donor in good health. This chain joins TRBV6-5 and TRBJ1-5; perhaps TRBD1 as D (6 bases). Source material: T cells isolated from PBMCs. The CDR3 is CASRQTGPSNQPQHF. The CDR3 coding sequence is TGTGCCAGCAGACAAACAGGGCCTTCTAATCAGCCCCAGCATTTT.